Listed below are T cell receptor beta chains from one sample, sequenced in a study of B cell selection in AIRE deficiency. Here immunoSEQ multiplex PCR was the method, and the copy in TCRdb shows in-frame clones only, minus some. Here the sample spans roughly 26,000 clones, around 93% being singletons. Sequenced sample: CD4+CD25+ Tregs sorted from PBMCs. The source of these receptors is a human donor in good health. The CDR3 runs from the conserved cysteine through the conserved F or W. D genes are given only for firm matches. Only part of the rows carry a size: once, few, many, or a class if the clone is expanded.

v_gene: TRBV30
len: 14
j_gene: TRBJ1-6
d_gene: -
abundance: -
CDR3aa: CAWSRAKDNSPLHF
CDR3nt: TGTGCCTGGAGCAGGGCGAAGGATAATTCACCCCTCCACTTT

v_gene: TRBV9
len: 13
j_gene: TRBJ2-7
d_gene: -
abundance: once
CDR3aa: CASSVGSAYEQYF
CDR3nt: TGTGCCAGCAGCGTAGGTTCAGCGTACGAGCAGTACTTC

v_gene: TRBV7-3
len: 15
j_gene: TRBJ2-3
d_gene: -
abundance: -
CDR3aa: CASSFKAGFTDTQYF
CDR3nt: TGTGCCAGCAGCTTCAAGGCGGGTTTCACAGATACGCAGTATTTT

v_gene: TRBV6-1
len: 15
j_gene: TRBJ2-4
d_gene: -
abundance: -
CDR3aa: CASSEPTEAKNIQYF
CDR3nt: TGTGCCAGCAGTGAACCCACGGAGGCCAAAAACATTCAGTACTTC

v_gene: TRBV4-1
len: 16
j_gene: TRBJ1-2
d_gene: TRBD1
abundance: -
CDR3aa: CASSQDRAGGAGGYTF
CDR3nt: TGCGCCAGCAGCCAAGATCGGGCAGGGGGCGCGGGGGGCTACACCTTC

v_gene: TRBV7-2
len: 17
j_gene: TRBJ2-1
d_gene: TRBD1
abundance: once
CDR3aa: CASSRQVGGRGLDEQFF
CDR3nt: TGTGCCAGCAGCCGTCAGGTGGGAGGCAGGGGGCTCGATGAGCAGTTCTTC

v_gene: TRBV10-3
len: 13
j_gene: TRBJ1-1
d_gene: -
abundance: few
CDR3aa: CAISAKGNTEAFF
CDR3nt: TGTGCCATCAGTGCGAAGGGGAACACTGAAGCTTTCTTT

v_gene: TRBV19
len: 13
j_gene: TRBJ1-2
d_gene: -
abundance: -
CDR3aa: CASRSSGNYGYTF
CDR3nt: TGTGCCAGTAGATCCAGTGGAAACTATGGCTACACCTTC

v_gene: TRBV29-1
len: 12
j_gene: TRBJ1-1
d_gene: -
abundance: -
CDR3aa: CSVGLGATEAFF
CDR3nt: TGCAGCGTTGGGTTGGGGGCCACTGAAGCTTTCTTT

v_gene: TRBV13
len: 15
j_gene: TRBJ2-1
d_gene: -
abundance: -
CDR3aa: CASSLVVVSGNEQFF
CDR3nt: TGTGCCAGCAGCTTAGTTGTGGTGTCGGGGAATGAGCAGTTCTTC

v_gene: TRBV10-3
len: 14
j_gene: TRBJ2-1
d_gene: TRBD1
abundance: -
CDR3aa: CAISGGQVDNEQFF
CDR3nt: TGTGCCATCAGTGGGGGACAGGTTGACAATGAGCAGTTCTTC

v_gene: TRBV2
len: 16
j_gene: TRBJ2-3
d_gene: TRBD2
abundance: -
CDR3aa: CASSSRLAGVTDTQYF
CDR3nt: TGTGCCAGCAGTTCAAGACTAGCGGGGGTTACAGATACGCAGTATTTT

v_gene: TRBV6-4
len: 19
j_gene: TRBJ1-2
d_gene: -
abundance: -
CDR3aa: CASSELSDKKLSFNYGYTF
CDR3nt: TGTGCCAGCAGTGAACTATCGGACAAGAAATTATCCTTCAACTATGGCTACACCTTC

v_gene: TRBV7-2
len: 15
j_gene: TRBJ2-7
d_gene: TRBD1
abundance: -
CDR3aa: CASSFTGQGSGEQYF
CDR3nt: TGTGCCAGCAGCTTTACCGGACAGGGATCGGGCGAGCAGTACTTC

v_gene: TRBV2
len: 14
j_gene: TRBJ2-3
d_gene: -
abundance: -
CDR3aa: CASSPDTSTDTQYF
CDR3nt: TGTGCCAGCAGCCCGGACACTAGCACAGATACGCAGTATTTT

v_gene: TRBV7-9
len: 14
j_gene: TRBJ2-7
d_gene: -
abundance: -
CDR3aa: CASSFWGPAYEQYF
CDR3nt: TGTGCCAGCAGCTTTTGGGGCCCTGCATACGAGCAGTACTTC

v_gene: TRBV6-5
len: 13
j_gene: TRBJ1-2
d_gene: -
abundance: -
CDR3aa: CASSLPGFYGYTF
CDR3nt: TGTGCCAGCAGTCTCCCAGGATTCTATGGCTACACCTTC

v_gene: TRBV7-9
len: 18
j_gene: TRBJ2-5
d_gene: TRBD2
abundance: -
CDR3aa: CASSLARLAGGLGETQYF
CDR3nt: TGTGCCAGCAGCTTAGCGCGGCTAGCGGGGGGACTCGGGGAGACCCAGTACTTC

v_gene: TRBV29-1
len: 12
j_gene: TRBJ2-7
d_gene: TRBD1
abundance: -
CDR3aa: CSAWDSLYEQYF
CDR3nt: TGCAGCGCCTGGGACAGCCTCTACGAGCAGTACTTC

v_gene: TRBV9
len: 13
j_gene: TRBJ1-2
d_gene: -
abundance: -
CDR3aa: CASSPTANYGYTF
CDR3nt: TGTGCCAGCAGCCCTACAGCTAACTATGGCTACACCTTC

v_gene: TRBV5-5
len: 12
j_gene: TRBJ1-1
d_gene: -
abundance: -
CDR3aa: CASSSLGGVAFF
CDR3nt: TGTGCCAGCAGTTCCCTCGGGGGCGTAGCTTTCTTT

v_gene: TRBV7-2
len: 14
j_gene: TRBJ1-3
d_gene: -
abundance: -
CDR3aa: CASSLDISGNTIYF
CDR3nt: TGTGCCAGCAGCTTAGACATTTCCGGAAACACCATATATTTT

v_gene: TRBV2
len: 14
j_gene: TRBJ2-5
d_gene: -
abundance: -
CDR3aa: CASSDGLEGETQYF
CDR3nt: TGTGCCAGCAGTGATGGGCTAGAGGGGGAGACCCAGTACTTC

v_gene: TRBV10-3
len: 16
j_gene: TRBJ1-2
d_gene: -
abundance: once
CDR3aa: CAISEFVENRDYGYTF
CDR3nt: TGTGCCATCAGTGAATTTGTGGAAAACCGAGACTATGGCTACACCTTC

v_gene: TRBV6-1
len: 13
j_gene: TRBJ2-5
d_gene: -
abundance: -
CDR3aa: CASSSLGVETQYF
CDR3nt: TGTGCCAGCAGTTCTTTAGGGGTGGAGACCCAGTACTTC

v_gene: TRBV5-1
len: 13
j_gene: TRBJ2-2
d_gene: -
abundance: once
CDR3aa: CASSFPGAGELFF
CDR3nt: TGCGCCAGCAGCTTCCCAGGGGCCGGGGAGCTGTTTTTT

v_gene: TRBV29-1
len: 11
j_gene: TRBJ2-1
d_gene: -
abundance: -
CDR3aa: CSVSRDNEQFF
CDR3nt: TGCAGCGTTTCTCGCGACAATGAGCAGTTCTTC

v_gene: TRBV5-1
len: 18
j_gene: TRBJ2-1
d_gene: TRBD1
abundance: -
CDR3aa: CASSLSSRDRGFYNEQFF
CDR3nt: TGCGCCAGCAGCTTGTCCTCCAGGGACAGGGGGTTCTACAATGAGCAGTTCTTC

v_gene: TRBV7-2
len: 12
j_gene: TRBJ2-3
d_gene: -
abundance: -
CDR3aa: CASSSQYSTQYF
CDR3nt: TGTGCCAGCAGCTCGCAGTATAGTACGCAGTATTTT

v_gene: TRBV5-1
len: 12
j_gene: TRBJ1-2
d_gene: -
abundance: -
CDR3aa: CASSLGRVGYTF
CDR3nt: TGCGCCAGCAGCTTGGGCAGGGTTGGCTACACCTTC

v_gene: TRBV6-1
len: 14
j_gene: TRBJ1-2
d_gene: -
abundance: -
CDR3aa: CASLLGEANYGYTF
CDR3nt: TGTGCCAGCCTACTCGGGGAAGCTAACTATGGCTACACCTTC

v_gene: TRBV19
len: 15
j_gene: TRBJ1-1
d_gene: TRBD1
abundance: -
CDR3aa: CASSGALTGVTEAFF
CDR3nt: TGTGCCAGTAGTGGGGCGTTGACAGGGGTAACTGAAGCTTTCTTT

v_gene: TRBV18
len: 17
j_gene: TRBJ2-3
d_gene: TRBD2
abundance: -
CDR3aa: CASSPKTSGGASDTQYF
CDR3nt: TGTGCCAGCTCCCCCAAGACTAGCGGGGGGGCCTCAGATACGCAGTATTTT

v_gene: TRBV30
len: 11
j_gene: TRBJ2-7
d_gene: -
abundance: -
CDR3aa: CAWSPRREQYF
CDR3nt: TGTGCCTGGAGTCCCCGTAGAGAGCAGTACTTC

v_gene: TRBV2
len: 15
j_gene: TRBJ1-5
d_gene: -
abundance: -
CDR3aa: CASSPGGAGNQPQHF
CDR3nt: TGTGCCAGCAGCCCTGGGGGGGCCGGCAATCAGCCCCAGCATTTT

v_gene: TRBV11-2
len: 17
j_gene: TRBJ1-1
d_gene: -
abundance: -
CDR3aa: CASSLGRPGGRGSEAFF
CDR3nt: TGTGCCAGCAGCTTAGGCCGGCCGGGGGGGCGAGGCTCTGAAGCTTTCTTT

v_gene: TRBV10-2
len: 14
j_gene: TRBJ2-1
d_gene: TRBD1
abundance: -
CDR3aa: CASTGTGKIDEQFF
CDR3nt: TGCGCCAGCACTGGGACAGGGAAGATCGATGAGCAGTTCTTC

v_gene: TRBV18
len: 15
j_gene: TRBJ2-7
d_gene: TRBD1
abundance: once
CDR3aa: CASSVTGDGFYEQYF
CDR3nt: TGTGCCAGCTCAGTAACAGGGGACGGGTTCTACGAGCAGTACTTC

v_gene: TRBV5-4
len: 16
j_gene: TRBJ1-1
d_gene: TRBD1
abundance: -
CDR3aa: CASSGHRGLMNTEAFF
CDR3nt: TGTGCCAGCAGCGGACACAGGGGGCTCATGAACACTGAAGCTTTCTTT

v_gene: TRBV5-1
len: 15
j_gene: TRBJ1-2
d_gene: -
abundance: -
CDR3aa: CASSPTTPRNYGYTF
CDR3nt: TGCGCCAGCAGCCCAACTACACCTCGGAACTATGGCTACACCTTC

v_gene: TRBV11-3
len: 13
j_gene: TRBJ2-5
d_gene: -
abundance: -
CDR3aa: CASSRQIQETQYF
CDR3nt: TGTGCCAGCAGCAGACAGATACAAGAGACCCAGTACTTC

v_gene: TRBV19
len: 14
j_gene: TRBJ1-2
d_gene: TRBD1
abundance: -
CDR3aa: CASSRMGQGYGYTF
CDR3nt: TGTGCCAGTTCTCGAATGGGACAGGGATATGGCTACACCTTC

v_gene: TRBV5-6
len: 17
j_gene: TRBJ2-3
d_gene: TRBD2
abundance: few
CDR3aa: CASSLAMTSGGTDTQYF
CDR3nt: TGTGCCAGCAGCTTGGCCATGACTAGCGGGGGCACAGATACGCAGTATTTT

v_gene: TRBV15
len: 12
j_gene: TRBJ2-5
d_gene: -
abundance: -
CDR3aa: CATSRDLNAQYF
CDR3nt: TGTGCCACCAGCAGAGACCTTAATGCCCAGTACTTC

v_gene: TRBV11-2
len: 14
j_gene: TRBJ2-1
d_gene: -
abundance: -
CDR3aa: CASSFAGPYNEQFF
CDR3nt: TGTGCCAGCAGCTTCGCAGGGCCCTACAATGAGCAGTTCTTC

v_gene: TRBV5-1
len: 13
j_gene: TRBJ2-3
d_gene: -
abundance: -
CDR3aa: CASSLAGTDTQYF
CDR3nt: TGCGCCAGCAGCTTGGCCGGCACAGATACGCAGTATTTT